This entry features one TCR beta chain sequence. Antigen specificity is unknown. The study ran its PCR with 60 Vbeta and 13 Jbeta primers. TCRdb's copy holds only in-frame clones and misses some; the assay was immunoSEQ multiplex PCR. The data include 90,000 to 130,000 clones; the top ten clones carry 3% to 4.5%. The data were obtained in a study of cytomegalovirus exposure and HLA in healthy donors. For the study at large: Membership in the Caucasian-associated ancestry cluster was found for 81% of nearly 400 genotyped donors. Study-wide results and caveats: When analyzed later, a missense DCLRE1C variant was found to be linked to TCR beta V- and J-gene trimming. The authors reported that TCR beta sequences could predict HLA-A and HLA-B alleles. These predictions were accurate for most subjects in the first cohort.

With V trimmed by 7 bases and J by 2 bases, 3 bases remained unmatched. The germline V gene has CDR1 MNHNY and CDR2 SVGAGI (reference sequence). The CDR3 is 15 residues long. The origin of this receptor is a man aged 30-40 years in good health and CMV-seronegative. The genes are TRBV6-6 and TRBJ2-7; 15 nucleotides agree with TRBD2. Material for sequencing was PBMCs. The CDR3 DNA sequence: TGTGCCAGCATAGGGACTAGCGGGGGGACCTACGAGCAGTACTTC. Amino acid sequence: CASIGTSGGTYEQYF.